This is a list of T cell receptor beta chains from one sample in a study of persistence of HIV-infected CD4 T cells. The antigens these receptors bind are not known. Method: immunoSEQ multiplex PCR; TCRdb's copy keeps in-frame clones and lacks some. The sample contains about 36,000 clones, roughly 80% of which appear only once. This specimen was cultured CD4+ T cells from PBMCs, taken from a patient who received antiretroviral therapy. These receptors came from an adult with HIV. The donor label of this sample is uncertain. Each CDR3 is given with its conserved first and last residue. D genes are given only for firm matches. The size entry is marked missing in some rows and otherwise reads once, few, many or a size class.

NA	NA	TRBV15	TRBJ1-5	TGTGCCACCAGCAGAGGATGGTTGGGCAATCAGCCCCAGCATTTT	CATSRGWLGNQPQHF
NA	NA	TRBV18	TRBJ2-5	TGTGCCAGCTCACCTGGCGGAGAGACCCAGTACTTC	CASSPGGETQYF
NA	TRBD1	TRBV5-1	TRBJ2-1	TGCGCCAGCGGCTTAGGACAGGGTAGAGTAAATGAGCAGTTCTTC	CASGLGQGRVNEQFF
once	NA	TRBV10-3	TRBJ2-3	TGTGCCATCAAAGCAGGTCAAGGTCCGGATACGCAGTATTTT	CAIKAGQGPDTQYF
NA	TRBD2	TRBV6-5	TRBJ2-7	TGTGCCAGCAGTTATGGGGGGGTCTACGAGCAGTACTTC	CASSYGGVYEQYF
NA	NA	TRBV19	TRBJ1-2	TGTGCCAGTAGTATCGTTTTAGATTTTTTGGCAAGAGGCTACACCTTC	CASSIVLDFLARGYTF
NA	NA	TRBV5-6	TRBJ1-1	TGTGCCAGCGGTTCTTTAAGTCAGGCGAACACTGAAGCTTTCTTT	CASGSLSQANTEAFF
NA	NA	TRBV6-5	TRBJ1-4	TGTGCCAGCACAGAGCCCGGGAACGAAAAACTGTTTTTT	CASTEPGNEKLFF
NA	NA	TRBV7-2	TRBJ1-4	TGTGCCAGCAGAACAAGACAGGACGGGTCAACTAATGAAAAACTGTTTTTT	CASRTRQDGSTNEKLFF
NA	NA	TRBV3-1/TRBV3-2	TRBJ1-5	TGTGCCAGCAGCCCAGGGCGGGGTAGCAATCAGCCCCAGCATTTT	CASSPGRGSNQPQHF
NA	NA	TRBV12-3/TRBV12-4	TRBJ2-7	TGTGCCAGCAGTTTGGGGGTCCTCTACGAGCAGTACTTC	CASSLGVLYEQYF
once	NA	TRBV5-1	TRBJ1-1	TGCGCCAGCAGCTTAACTGGCAGGGTAACCACTGAAGCTTTCTTT	CASSLTGRVTTEAFF
NA	TRBD1	TRBV5-1	TRBJ1-2	TGCGCCAGCAGCTGGGACAGGGGAATCGGCTACACCTTC	CASSWDRGIGYTF
NA	NA	TRBV5-4	TRBJ1-6	TGTGCCAGCAGCTTTGCAACAGGGACCTATAATTCACCCCTCCACTTT	CASSFATGTYNSPLHF
NA	NA	TRBV2	TRBJ1-2	TGTGCCGGACGATCAAACGGCCCAGAGGGCTACACCTTC	CAGRSNGPEGYTF
few	TRBD2	TRBV30	TRBJ2-1	TGTGCCTGGAGAGGCGGGGGAAGCTCCTACAATGAGCAGTTCTTC	CAWRGGGSSYNEQFF
NA	TRBD2	TRBV7-9	TRBJ2-1	TGTGCCAGCAGCCCAAGCGGGGGGGCGATCAATGAGCAGTTCTTC	CASSPSGGAINEQFF
once	NA	TRBV4-1	TRBJ2-3	TGCGCCAGCAGCCCCATGGGGGGGGCTACGGGCACAGATACGCAGTATTTT	CASSPMGGATGTDTQYF
NA	NA	TRBV12-5	TRBJ1-2	TGTGCTAGTGGTTTGGACGAGGGCATAGGTGGCTACACCTTC	CASGLDEGIGGYTF
NA	NA	TRBV6-1	TRBJ1-1	TGTGCCAGCAGTGAGATGGAACGGGTAGCTTTCTTT	CASSEMERVAFF